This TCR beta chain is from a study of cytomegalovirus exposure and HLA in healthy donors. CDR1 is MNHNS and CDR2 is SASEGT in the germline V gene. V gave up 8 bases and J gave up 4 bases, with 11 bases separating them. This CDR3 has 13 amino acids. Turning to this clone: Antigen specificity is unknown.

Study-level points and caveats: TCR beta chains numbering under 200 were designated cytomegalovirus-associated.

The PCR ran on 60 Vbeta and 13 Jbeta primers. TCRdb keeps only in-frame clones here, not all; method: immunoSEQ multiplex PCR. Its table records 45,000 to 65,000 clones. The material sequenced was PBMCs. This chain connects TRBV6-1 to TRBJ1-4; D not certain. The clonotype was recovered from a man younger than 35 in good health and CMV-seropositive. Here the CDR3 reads CASCRFVNEKLFF. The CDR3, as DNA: TGTGCCAGCTGCCGGTTCGTTAATGAAAAACTGTTTTTT.